This entry describes one T cell receptor beta chain. The sample is drawn from a study of control samples from healthy donors and cancer patients. The CDR3 covers 13 residues. Germline values: CDR1 MNHEY, CDR2 SVGAGI. Trimming at V came to 7 bases and at J to 1 base, leaving 2 bases not matched to a gene. This table comes from immunoSEQ multiplex PCR, and its TCRdb copy is limited to in-frame clones, with some not included. The table has 130,000 to 150,000 clones, around 94% seen once. The TCR comes from a man in his fifties or sixties with colorectal cancer. The sequencing sample was made of PBMCs. V gene TRBV6-5 combines with J gene TRBJ2-5; 8 bases fit TRBD1. CDR3 in amino acids: CASITGGQETQYF. The CDR3 nucleotides are TGTGCCAGCATCACAGGGGGCCAAGAGACCCAGTACTTC.